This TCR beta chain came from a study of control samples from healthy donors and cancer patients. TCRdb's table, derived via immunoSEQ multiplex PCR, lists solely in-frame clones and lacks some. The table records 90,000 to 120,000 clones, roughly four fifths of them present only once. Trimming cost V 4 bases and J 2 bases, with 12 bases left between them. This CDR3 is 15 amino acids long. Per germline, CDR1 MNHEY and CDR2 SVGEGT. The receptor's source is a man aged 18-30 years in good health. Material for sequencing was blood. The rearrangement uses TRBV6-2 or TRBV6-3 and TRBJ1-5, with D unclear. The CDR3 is CASSLPRLGNQPQHF. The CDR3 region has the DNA TGTGCCAGCAGTTTGCCACGTCTCGGCAATCAGCCCCAGCATTTT.